These 14 T cell receptor beta chains came from one sample sequenced in a study of cytomegalovirus exposure and HLA in healthy donors. The PCR had 60 Vbeta and 13 Jbeta primers. Profiled with immunoSEQ multiplex PCR; TCRdb holds only in-frame clones, not every one. The table counts about 84,000 clones; more than 0.45% lies in the top ten. Sequenced material: PBMCs. The source of these receptors is a middle-aged man in good health and CMV-seronegative.

The genes are TRBV5-1 and TRBJ2-7; no clear D gene. Germline lookup yields CDR1 SGHRS and CDR2 YFSETQ. Trimming cost V 1 base and J 2 bases, with 4 bases left between them. The CDR3 runs to 12 residues. The CDR3 protein is CASSLPAYEQYF. The DNA for the CDR3 is TGCGCCAGCAGCTTGCCGGCCTACGAGCAGTACTTC.

The chain combines TRBV11-2 with TRBJ2-5; possibly TRBD2 for D (6 bases). V gave up 4 bases and J gave up 2 bases, with 11 bases separating them. The CDR3 has 14 residues. Germline CDR1 and CDR2: SGHAT and FQNNGV. CDR3 loop: CASSSGGNQETQYF. As DNA, the CDR3 is TGTGCCAGCAGCTCTGGGGGGAATCAAGAGACCCAGTACTTC.

The chain uses TRBV28 and TRBJ2-7; 11 bases agree with TRBD1. With 6 bases clipped from V and 1 base from J, the junction kept 17 bases outside the gene matches. The CDR3 sequence is 19 residues long. CDR1 and CDR2 from the germline V gene are MDHEN and SYDVKM. The CDR3 nucleotides are TGTGCCAGCAGGCGAAGACCAGGGACAGGGGGTCGTGGATCCTACGAGCAGTACTTC. Its protein product is CASRRRPGTGGRGSYEQYF.

This chain joins TRBV29-1 and TRBJ2-3; 10 bases are shared with TRBD1. Germline V gene lookup returns CDR1 SQVTM and CDR2 ANQGSEA. Unmatched junction bases numbered 9, after V lost 7 bases and J lost 5 bases. CDR3 length equals 14 residues. This CDR3 reads CSASTGGGIDTQYF. Written as DNA, the CDR3 is TGCAGCGCCTCGACAGGGGGCGGGATAGATACGCAGTATTTT.

The chain employs TRBV7-2 and TRBJ1-2, with a weak D call TRBD1 (5 bases). CDR1 is SGHTA, CDR2 FQGNSA, per germline. Trimming cost V 4 bases and J 4 bases, with 13 bases left between them. This CDR3 is 14 amino acids long. CDR3 region: CASSSSQGGYGYTF. In DNA form, the CDR3 reads TGTGCCAGCAGCTCAAGCCAGGGTGGCTATGGCTACACCTTC.

The rearrangement uses TRBV15 and TRBJ2-2, with D tentatively TRBD1 (6 bases). Germline V gives CDR1 LNHNV, CDR2 YYDKDF (reference sequence). V was trimmed by 6 bases and J by 0 bases, leaving 11 bases between them. The CDR3 extends over 15 amino acids. CDR3 in DNA: TGTGCCACCAGGACAGACAGGACGAACACCGGGGAGCTGTTTTTT. Translation: CATRTDRTNTGELFF.

This chain links TRBV5-1 with TRBJ2-1; D is possibly TRBD1 (6 bases). From germline, CDR1 is SGHRS and CDR2 YFSETQ. This CDR3 is 15 amino acids long. Trimming cost V 4 bases and J 2 bases, with 13 bases left between them. CDR3 sequence reads: CASSDRDKAYNEQFF. The CDR3 nucleotides are TGCGCCAGCAGCGATCGGGACAAAGCCTACAATGAGCAGTTCTTC. Using reference TRBV5-1 and TRBJ2-1 for the parts outside the CDR3, the full variable domain is KAGVTQTPRYLIKTRGQQVTLSCSPISGHRSVSWYQQTPGQGLQFLFEYFSETQRNKGNFPGRFSGRQFSNSRSEMNVSTLELGDSALYLCASSDRDKAYNEQFFGPGTRLTVL.

The rearrangement uses TRBV18 and TRBJ2-1, with TRBD1 matching 10 bases. CDR1 is KGHSH, CDR2 LQKENI, per germline. CDR3 length equals 14 residues. Losses at the gene ends were 8 bases for V and 5 bases for J; bases not matched to a gene: 6. Here the CDR3 DNA reads TGTGCCAGCCGGGGACAGGGGAGAAACAATGAGCAGTTCTTC. The encoded protein is CASRGQGRNNEQFF.

V is TRBV9 and J is TRBJ1-3; the D is unclear. CDR1 and CDR2 (germline): SGDLS, YYNGEE. The CDR3 loop spans 16 amino acids. The V gene lost 0 bases and the J gene lost 0 bases, with 10 bases spanning the gap. The CDR3 coding sequence is TGTGCCAGCAGCGTAGCTGGCACCTCCTCTGGAAACACCATATATTTT. Translated, it gives CASSVAGTSSGNTIYF.

The V gene is TRBV30, the J gene TRBJ1-2; 7 positions agree with TRBD1. V gave up 3 bases and J gave up 7 bases; unmatched junction bases: 11. The germline V gene has CDR1 GTSNPN and CDR2 SVGIG (reference sequence). The CDR3 has 14 amino acids. The CDR3 DNA is TGTGCCTGGAGGATGACAGGGTTAACCGGTGGCTACACCTTC. This gives the protein CAWRMTGLTGGYTF.

This chain links TRBV9 with TRBJ1-1; no firm D call. V dropped 6 bases and J dropped 1 base, with 10 bases sitting between them. Germline lookup yields CDR1 SGDLS and CDR2 YYNGEE. The CDR3 has 13 residues. CDR3 region: CASTRGWNTEAFF. The CDR3 DNA follows: TGTGCCAGCACCCGCGGGTGGAACACTGAAGCTTTCTTT.

The V call is TRBV6-6, the J call TRBJ1-2; D call uncertain. Germline V gene sequence: CDR1 MNHNY, CDR2 SVGAGI (reference sequence). Trimming cost V 5 bases and J 4 bases, with 17 bases left between them. There are 15 residues in the CDR3. The CDR3 DNA reads as TGTGCCAGCAGTCCCCGAGGCAAAGGAGGCTATGGCTACACCTTC. Amino acid sequence: CASSPRGKGGYGYTF.

The chain uses TRBV9 and TRBJ2-3; D ambiguous. V gave up 1 base and J gave up 2 bases, with 11 bases separating them. The CDR3 covers 15 residues. Germline V gene lookup returns CDR1 SGDLS and CDR2 YYNGEE. This CDR3 reads CASSVLFGPTDTQYF. DNA of the CDR3: TGTGCCAGCAGCGTACTATTTGGTCCCACAGATACGCAGTATTTT.

CDR3 DNA sequence: TGTGCCAGCAGTGTAGGCGGAGCTTTCTTT. This encodes CASSVGGAFF. This chain connects TRBV2 to TRBJ1-1; D ambiguous. The germline gives CDR1 SNHLY, CDR2 FYNNEI. The V and J ends lost 4 bases and 10 bases respectively, with 7 bases between them. CDR3 length: 10 amino acids.